This T cell receptor (beta chain) was captured by sequencing in a study of T-cell memory formation after mild COVID-19. This clonotype has more than one count but fewer than ten. Its antigen is currently unknown. General study results and limits: Pre-infection memory contained some responding clones, which suggested that cross-reactive memory had joined.

The CDR3 spans 16 residues. Between the trimmed V and J ends, which lost 6 bases and 1 base, there was a span of 16 bases. Via MiXCR, TCRdb re-called the 5' RACE reads, giving one row per CDR3 protein. The data show approximately 300,000 distinct CDR3 sequences, 8% to 10% seen once. The specimen sequenced was PBMCs or a T cell subset sorted from them (not recorded which). The rearrangement links TRBV12-3 or TRBV12-4 to TRBJ2-1; D uncertain. This sequence originates from a young man who had mild COVID-19 (a few samples of this study predate the infection). Cell type and time point are not known. CDR3 amino acids: CASRLSLAPSYNEQFF. DNA of the CDR3: TGTGCCAGCAGATTATCTCTCGCGCCTTCCTACAATGAGCAGTTCTTC.